This T cell receptor beta chain came from a study of immune cell composition in non-small cell lung cancer. Study-level points and caveats: Roughly 82% of squamous and roughly 32% of adenocarcinoma cases had tumour-associated clones >0.5%.

On this clone itself: Its antigen is not known.

The ends were cut back, 0 bases at V and 9 bases at J, with 9 bases in the middle. Germline V lookup: CDR1 MNHEY, CDR2 SMNVEV (reference sequence). The CDR3 runs to 13 residues. Using immunoSEQ multiplex PCR, the repertoire was profiled, and TCRdb retains in-frame clones only, with some absent. The sample contains thousands of clones, 68% of which appear only once. This TCR came from a human donor with non-small cell lung cancer. Sequencing input: lung tumor tissue. The genes are TRBV27 and TRBJ2-4; TRBD1 is a possible D gene (6 bases). The CDR3 region has the DNA TGTGCCAGCAGTTTATCACCCAGGGGCATTCAGTACTTC. Translating it yields CASSLSPRGIQYF.